These 21 T cell receptor beta chains originate from one sample sequenced in a study of OX40 agonist ivuxolimab in advanced cancers. Clones were read by immunoSEQ multiplex PCR, and TCRdb kept only the in-frame ones, dropping some. Here the sample spans tens of thousands of clones, about 90% being singletons. This specimen was CD4+ or CD8+ T cells sorted from blood, taken in a trial of the OX40 agonist ivuxolimab. These receptors originate from an adult with an advanced solid tumor such as melanoma, head and neck, liver or kidney cancer.

The chain has TRBV11-2 and TRBJ2-1, with D possibly matching TRBD1 (6 bases). Trimming stripped 0 bases from V and 1 base from J, with 16 bases between. The CDR3 contains 18 residues. The V gene's germline CDR1 is SGHAT and CDR2 FQNNGV. CDR3: CASSLEVPDSRSYNEQFF. The CDR3 DNA reads as TGTGCCAGCAGCTTAGAGGTCCCGGACAGCCGGTCCTACAATGAGCAGTTCTTC.

In the case of this clone: The sample holds other DNA sequences that translate to the same CDR3. This chain uses TRBV7-9 with TRBJ1-1; a weak D match, TRBD1 (5 bases). The CDR3 consists of 13 residues. The germline gives CDR1 SEHNR, CDR2 FQNEAQ (reference sequence). Deletions cut 5 bases from V and 3 bases from J, with 10 bases between. CDR3 protein: CASSRDPDTEAFF. The CDR3 DNA sequence: TGTGCCAGCAGCCGGGACCCGGACACTGAAGCTTTCTTT. Drawing the rest from reference TRBV7-9 and TRBJ1-1, the complete variable domain is DTGVSQNPRHKITKRGQNVTFRCDPISEHNRLYWYRQTLGQGPEFLTYFQNEAQLEKSRLLSDRFSAERPKGSFSTLEIQRTEQGDSAMYLCASSRDPDTEAFFGQGTRLTVV.

This chain links TRBV7-9 with TRBJ2-1, with TRBD2 as a possible D gene (8 bases). The V and J ends lost 3 bases and 8 bases respectively, with 26 bases between them. Germline loops: CDR1 SEHNR, CDR2 FQNEAQ (reference sequence). The CDR3 is 18 residues long. The CDR3 here is CASSFPNLGRGLGYEQFF. Here the CDR3 DNA reads TGTGCCAGCAGCTTCCCGAACCTCGGGAGGGGGCTTGGATATGAGCAGTTCTTC.

This sequence joins TRBV11-2 and TRBJ2-5; TRBD2 aligns across 12 bases. The CDR3 has 19 residues. V dropped 1 base and J dropped 0; count of bases not matched to a gene: 9. CDR1 is SGHAT, CDR2 FQNNGV, per germline. As DNA, the CDR3 is TGTGCCAGCAGCTTAGCGCGGCTAGCGGGGGGGCCGTACCAAGAGACCCAGTACTTC. This gives the protein CASSLARLAGGPYQETQYF.

The gene calls are TRBV6-5 and TRBJ2-2, with D hard to call. The CDR3 is made up of 15 amino acids. CDR1 is MNHEY and CDR2 is SVGAGI in the germline V gene. V was pared by 6 bases and J by 0 bases, with 11 bases between. In nucleotides, the CDR3 is TGTGCCAGCAGCCCGGACGCCGCGAACACCGGGGAGCTGTTTTTT. Amino acid sequence: CASSPDAANTGELFF.

Only one count was recorded for this clone. The chain joins TRBV4-3 to TRBJ2-7; 8 bases match TRBD2. V lost 11 bases to trimming and J lost 2 bases; unmatched junction nucleotides: 5. This CDR3 is 12 amino acids long. CDR1 is LGHNA, CDR2 YSLEER, per germline. The CDR3 region is CAPGGGPYEQYF. CDR3 bases: TGCGCCCCGGGGGGGGGCCCCTACGAGCAGTACTTC.

The chain recombines TRBV2 with TRBJ2-1, with TRBD1 matching over 7 bases. Germline loops: CDR1 SNHLY, CDR2 FYNNEI. V gave up 1 base and J gave up 7 bases; unmatched junction bases: 7. CDR3 length equals 15 residues. The CDR3 loop is CASSEERQGLNEQFF. The CDR3 DNA follows: TGTGCCAGCAGTGAAGAAAGACAGGGTCTGAATGAGCAGTTCTTC.

The V call is TRBV5-1, the J call TRBJ2-7; tentatively, D is TRBD1 (6 bases). Germline CDR1 reads SGHRS; CDR2 reads YFSETQ. Trimming stripped 4 bases from V and 3 bases from J, with 26 bases between. This CDR3 comprises 18 residues. CDR3 DNA sequence: TGCGCCAGCAGCGTAAACGATGACAAGGGGGAAAAGGACTACGAGCAGTACTTC. Amino acid sequence: CASSVNDDKGEKDYEQYF.

The chain has TRBV5-1 and TRBJ2-1; 8 bases align to TRBD2. Trimming cost V 0 bases and J 7 bases; bases outside gene matches: 12. CDR1 and CDR2 (germline): SGHRS, YFSETQ. CDR3 length: 17 residues. The CDR3 region is CASSLVRVGGAFNEQFF. CDR3 nucleotides: TGCGCCAGCAGCTTGGTCCGCGTCGGGGGGGCCTTTAATGAGCAGTTCTTC.

The rearrangement links TRBV5-4 to TRBJ2-1; 11 bases align to TRBD2. V dropped 2 bases and J dropped 2; count of bases not matched to a gene: 3. Germline V gene lookup returns CDR1 SGHNT and CDR2 YYREEE (reference sequence). The CDR3 has 16 residues. CDR3 region: CASSLLAGAAYNEQFF. The CDR3 DNA sequence: TGTGCCAGCAGCTTACTAGCGGGGGCAGCCTACAATGAGCAGTTCTTC.

This chain connects TRBV9 to TRBJ2-3; D is unresolved. The CDR3 length is 13 residues. Trimming cost V 4 bases and J 4 bases, with 10 bases left between them. Germline-derived CDR1 and CDR2 are SGDLS and YYNGEE. The CDR3 region is CASSPVAPDTQYF. The CDR3 region has the DNA TGTGCCAGCAGCCCAGTGGCCCCAGATACGCAGTATTTT.

The chain is built from TRBV7-2 and TRBJ2-7, with D perhaps matching TRBD2 (6 bases). CDR1 SGHTA and CDR2 FQGNSA come from the germline V gene. Trimming pared 5 bases from V and 0 bases from J, leaving 20 bases between. The CDR3 is made up of 17 amino acids. CDR3 protein: CASSLTSGLPSSYEQYF. In DNA, the CDR3 is TGTGCCAGCAGCCTAACCTCCGGACTACCGAGCTCCTACGAGCAGTACTTC.

The chain carries TRBV4-1 and TRBJ1-2; D gene uncertain. V lost 0 bases and J 2 bases, leaving 10 bases between the germline ends. The CDR3 has 15 amino acids. Germline V CDR1 and CDR2: MGHRA, YSYEKL. The CDR3 sequence: CASSQDDTANYGYTF. CDR3 DNA sequence: TGCGCCAGCAGCCAAGATGACACAGCGAACTATGGCTACACCTTC.

CDR3 DNA: TGTGCCAGCAGCTTATTACCTGGGGGCACAGATACGCAGTATTTT. It yields the protein CASSLLPGGTDTQYF. This chain connects TRBV11-2 to TRBJ2-3; D is undetermined. Trimming cost V 2 bases and J 1 base, with 10 bases left between them. The germline gives CDR1 SGHAT, CDR2 FQNNGV. The CDR3 is 15 residues long.

This clone was counted ten times or more. V usage is TRBV25-1 and J usage is TRBJ2-7; 7 bases are a match to TRBD2. The CDR3 is 14 amino acids. Germline V CDR1 and CDR2: MGHDK, SYGVNS. The V gene end was trimmed by 7 bases and the J gene end by 2 bases; junction bases not matched to a gene: 8. CDR3 in amino acids: CASKRGGEAYEQYF. DNA for the CDR3: TGTGCCAGCAAAAGGGGAGGGGAGGCCTACGAGCAGTACTTC.

The chain joins TRBV4-1 to TRBJ2-7, with TRBD2 matching 7 bases. In germline, CDR1 is MGHRA, CDR2 YSYEKL. Unmatched junction bases numbered 9, after V lost 5 bases and J lost 2 bases. The CDR3 spans 15 residues. Here the CDR3 DNA reads TGCGCCAGCAGCTCATTGGGGGAGGGGCCCTACGAGCAGTACTTC. Its protein product is CASSSLGEGPYEQYF.

The V and J genes are TRBV13 and TRBJ1-2, with D unclear. The germline V gene encodes CDR1 PRHDT and CDR2 FYEKMQ (reference sequence). CDR3 length: 14 residues. Trimming removed 0 bases at V and 4 bases at J, with 9 bases between. CDR3 bases: TGTGCCAGCAGCTTAGGAAGGGAATCCTATGGCTACACCTTC. Translation gives CASSLGRESYGYTF. Together with reference TRBV13 and TRBJ1-2, the CDR3 gives the full variable domain: AAGVIQSPRHLIKEKRETATLKCYPIPRHDTVYWYQQGPGQDPQFLISFYEKMQSDKGSIPDRFSAQQFSDYHSELNMSSLELGDSALYFCASSLGRESYGYTFGSGTRLTVV.

The chain has TRBV6-1 and TRBJ1-1; 9 bases are a match to TRBD1. Losses at the gene ends were 7 bases for V and 4 bases for J; bases not matched to a gene: 1. The CDR3 is 12 amino acids. The germline CDR1 and CDR2 sequences are MNHNS and SASEGT. The CDR3 DNA reads TGTGCCAGCAAGACAGGGGGCACTGAAGCTTTCTTT. Its translation: CASKTGGTEAFF.

The chain couples TRBV6-5 to TRBJ1-2; 8 positions match TRBD1. The CDR3 covers 14 residues. CDR1 is MNHEY, CDR2 SVGAGI, per germline. The junction had 9 bases not matched to a gene; V was cut back by 6 bases and J by 6 bases. The CDR3 region has the DNA TGTGCCAGCAGCGGTGGGACAGGAAACAATGGCTACACCTTC. It translates to CASSGGTGNNGYTF.

The J gene is TRBJ1-1, the V gene TRBV4-1; D gene uncertain. Germline V gene lookup returns CDR1 MGHRA and CDR2 YSYEKL. The CDR3 runs 13 residues. V was shortened by 1 base and J by 6 bases, with 9 bases between the two germline ends. The CDR3 DNA is TGCGCCAGCAGCCAAGTGGAGGGAGCTGAAGCTTTCTTT. Encoded protein: CASSQVEGAEAFF.

This chain uses TRBV4-3 with TRBJ2-7; no definite D call. The CDR3 loop spans 14 amino acids. CDR1 and CDR2 from the germline V gene are LGHNA and YSLEER. Trimming left V 3 bases short and J 3 bases short, with 12 bases between. The CDR3 region is CASSQGVAGYEQYF. Here the CDR3 DNA reads TGCGCCAGCAGCCAGGGCGTTGCAGGCTACGAGCAGTACTTC.